This is a list of T cell receptor beta chains from one sample in a study of T cells in Graves' hyperthyroidism and ophthalmopathy. Via MiXCR, TCRdb re-called the multiplex PCR reads, giving one row per CDR3 protein. In the table there are hundreds of thousands of distinct CDR3 sequences, 40% to 55% of which are singletons. The sequenced sample was peripheral blood or thyroid tissue (not recorded which). The receptor set was obtained from an adult man with Graves' disease, either hyperthyroidism or ophthalmopathy (not recorded which). The conserved cysteine and the conserved F or W are not part of the CDR3 here. Fields, in order: V gene, CDR3 protein.

>TRBV7-9
ASSLGQVANYGYT
>TRBV7-9
ASSPGPSVGYGYT
>TRBV2
ASRQSTEAF
>TRBV7-6
ASSLGSPFGGTGELF
>TRBV20-1
SASRGGGNTEAF
>TRBV7-2
ASSLGPRGEQY
>TRBV29-1
SLGSGYAEAF
>TRBV7-9
ASITGEAGEQY
>TRBV29-1
SVEDNRAGGRETQY
>TRBV11-2
ASSPPTGYGYT
>TRBV20-1
SARTTGNQPQH
>TRBV24-1
ATSDLGTEAF
>TRBV20-1
SAGPGQLSREQY
>TRBV7-2
ASSLGRQSTGELF
>TRBV12-3/TRBV12-4
ASSYGGLKETQY
>TRBV11-2
ASSLMDRGDYEQY
>TRBV20-1
SARPAGLQETQY
>TRBV7-8
ASSSRRDFKDEQY
>TRBV25-1
ASSASQGSNQPQH
>TRBV19
ASSTGDRPEETQC
>TRBV10-3
ASNDRVVTEAF
>TRBV7-2
ASSGQGSAGELF
>TRBV11-1
ASSPRGTGNSYEQY
>TRBV7-9
ASSPGTGSYGYT
>TRBV13
ASSLGLAGPGELF
>TRBV2
ASRQAEEANEKLF
>TRBV2
ASSEKQVNS
>TRBV19
ASSILTGRSTDTQY
>TRBV7-9
ASSRWDSQNTEAF
>TRBV2
ASSGARPRDGYT
>TRBV7-9
ASSRWTGASTNEKLF
>TRBV20-1
SASLIAGGNEQY
>TRBV6-1
ASSPTGPSNQPQH
>TRBV7-9
ASSPGQTQETQY
>TRBV7-6
ASSYGTSETQY
>TRBV7-9
ASSPSRGTNEKLF
>TRBV20-1
SARASGRATYEQY
>TRBV12-3/TRBV12-4
ASRTLAGGSETQY
>TRBV7-2
ASSQDSSANYGYT
>TRBV2
ASRDRANVLT
>TRBV7-9
ASSPTGHTQETQY
>TRBV6-5
ASRQHLNQPQH
>TRBV15
ATSVDRGHGYT
>TRBV2
ASSFGFGNSPLH
>TRBV6-5
ASKSERQGNTGELF
>TRBV7-9
ASSEGLIKETQY
>TRBV29-1
SVRDTNNSPLH
>TRBV20-1
SARDWGSGNQPQH
>TRBV10-3
AISQYGQQNYGYT
>TRBV6-4
ASSDPRQGAAGELF
>TRBV6-6
ASSYSGGILNQPQH
>TRBV29-1
SVEGPGSEAF
>TRBV10-3
ASSYSISSRETQY
>TRBV2
ASIPRANTEAF
>TRBV12-3/TRBV12-4
ASSLGPVGANVLT
>TRBV29-1
SSTGDGYT
>TRBV10-3
AILAGETQY
>TRBV19
ASSIADGNSPLH
>TRBV4-3
ASSQGPWETQY